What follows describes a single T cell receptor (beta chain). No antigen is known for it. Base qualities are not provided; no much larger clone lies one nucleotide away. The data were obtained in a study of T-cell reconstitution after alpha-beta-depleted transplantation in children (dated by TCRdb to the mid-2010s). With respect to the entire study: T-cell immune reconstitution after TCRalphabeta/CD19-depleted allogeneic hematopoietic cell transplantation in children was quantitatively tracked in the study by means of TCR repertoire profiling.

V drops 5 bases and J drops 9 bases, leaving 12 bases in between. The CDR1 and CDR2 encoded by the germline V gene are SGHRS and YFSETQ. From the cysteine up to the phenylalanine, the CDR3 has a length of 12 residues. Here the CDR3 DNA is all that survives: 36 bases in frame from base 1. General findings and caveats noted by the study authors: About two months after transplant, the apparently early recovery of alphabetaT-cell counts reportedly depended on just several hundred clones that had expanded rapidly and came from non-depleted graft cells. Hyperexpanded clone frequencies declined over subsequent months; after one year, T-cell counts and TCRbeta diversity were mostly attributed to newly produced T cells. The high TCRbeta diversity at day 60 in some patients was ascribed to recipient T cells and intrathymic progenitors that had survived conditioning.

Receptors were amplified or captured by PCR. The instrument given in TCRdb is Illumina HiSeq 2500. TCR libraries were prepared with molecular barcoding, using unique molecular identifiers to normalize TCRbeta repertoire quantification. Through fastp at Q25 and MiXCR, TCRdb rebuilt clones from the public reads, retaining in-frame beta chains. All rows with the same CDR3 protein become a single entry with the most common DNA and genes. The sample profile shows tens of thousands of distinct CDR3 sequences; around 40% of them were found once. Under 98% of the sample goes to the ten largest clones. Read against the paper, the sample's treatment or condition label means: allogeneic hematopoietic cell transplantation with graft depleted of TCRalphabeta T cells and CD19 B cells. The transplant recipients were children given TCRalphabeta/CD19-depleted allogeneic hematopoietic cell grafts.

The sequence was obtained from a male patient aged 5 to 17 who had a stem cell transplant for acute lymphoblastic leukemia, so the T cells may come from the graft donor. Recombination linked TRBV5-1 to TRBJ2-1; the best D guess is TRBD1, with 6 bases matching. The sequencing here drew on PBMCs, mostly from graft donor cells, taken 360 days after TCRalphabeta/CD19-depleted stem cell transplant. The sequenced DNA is TGCGCCAGCAGTTTTACAGGGCCTGAGCAGTTCTTC. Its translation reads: CASSFTGPEQFF.